The text below deals with one TCR beta chain. This sample stems from a study of T cells in Graves' hyperthyroidism and ophthalmopathy. The V gene lost 4 bases and the J gene lost 8 bases, with 17 bases spanning the gap. This CDR3 contains 14 residues. In germline, CDR1 is MNHEY, CDR2 SMNVEV (reference sequence). Amplified TCR beta CDR3 regions came from RNA transcripts. The HTBI primer set served for first-round RT-PCR of the TCR CDR3. MiXCR, applied by TCRdb to the multiplex PCR reads, yields one record per CDR3 protein. The sample records more than 550,000 distinct CDR3 sequences, around 20% being singletons.

The TCR sequence derives from a woman between 50 and 59 years old with Graves' hyperthyroidism that later progressed to Graves' ophthalmopathy. The sequenced sample was blood. The chain recombines TRBV27 with TRBJ1-1; perhaps TRBD1 as D (5 bases). CDR3 protein: CASSYQGWEDEAFF. The CDR3 nucleotides read TGTGCCAGCAGTTACCAGGGATGGGAAGACGAAGCTTTCTTT.